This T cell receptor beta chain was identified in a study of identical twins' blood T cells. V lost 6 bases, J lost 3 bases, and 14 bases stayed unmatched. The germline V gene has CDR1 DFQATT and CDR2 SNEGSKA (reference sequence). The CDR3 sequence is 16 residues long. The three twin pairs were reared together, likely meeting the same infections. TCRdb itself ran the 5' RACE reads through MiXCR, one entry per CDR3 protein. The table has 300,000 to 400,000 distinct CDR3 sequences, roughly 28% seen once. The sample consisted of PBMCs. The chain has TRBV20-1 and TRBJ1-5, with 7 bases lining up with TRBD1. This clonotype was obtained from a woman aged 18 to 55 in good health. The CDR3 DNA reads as TGCAGTGCCATTCCGGGACAGATAAGCCTCAATCAGCCCCAGCATTTT. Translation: CSAIPGQISLNQPQHF.